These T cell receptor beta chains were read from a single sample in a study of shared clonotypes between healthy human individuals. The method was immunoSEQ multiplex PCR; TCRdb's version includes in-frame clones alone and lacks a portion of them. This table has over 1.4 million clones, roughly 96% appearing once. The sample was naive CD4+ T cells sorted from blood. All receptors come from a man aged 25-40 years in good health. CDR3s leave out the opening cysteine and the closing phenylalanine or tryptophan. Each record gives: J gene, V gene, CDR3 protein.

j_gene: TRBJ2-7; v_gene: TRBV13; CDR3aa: ASSHLVGSTSYEQY
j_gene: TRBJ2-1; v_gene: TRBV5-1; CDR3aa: ASASGVAGVNEQF
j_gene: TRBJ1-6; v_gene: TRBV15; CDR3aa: ATSVPGRGVNSPLH
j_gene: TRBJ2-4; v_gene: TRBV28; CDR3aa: ASTLGDRAKNIQY
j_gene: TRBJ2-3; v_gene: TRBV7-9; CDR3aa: ASTHDRGLADTQY
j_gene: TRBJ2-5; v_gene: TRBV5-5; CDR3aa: ASSLRAGVRETQY
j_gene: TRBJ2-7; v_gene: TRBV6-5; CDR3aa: ASTAPDLTYEQY
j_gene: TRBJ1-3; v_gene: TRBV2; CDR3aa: ASAGQGGGNTIY
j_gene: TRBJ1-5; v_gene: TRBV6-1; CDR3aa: ASSERSNQPQH
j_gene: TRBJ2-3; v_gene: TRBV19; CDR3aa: ASSRYRLTDTQY
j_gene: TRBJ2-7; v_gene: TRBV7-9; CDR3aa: ASSLAGGPIREQY
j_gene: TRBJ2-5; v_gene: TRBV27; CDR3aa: ASSLLTDQETQY
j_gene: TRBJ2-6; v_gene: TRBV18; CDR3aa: ASSPRTGGSSGANVLT
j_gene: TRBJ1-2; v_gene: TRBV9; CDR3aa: ASRADTNYGYT
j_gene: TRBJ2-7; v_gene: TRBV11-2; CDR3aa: ASSEQGARSYEQY
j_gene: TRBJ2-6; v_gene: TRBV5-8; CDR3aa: ASSRRDSGANVLT
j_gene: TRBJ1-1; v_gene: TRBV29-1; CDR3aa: SVSQGVANTEAF
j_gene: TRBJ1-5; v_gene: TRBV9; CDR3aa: ASSVGEVLNQPQH
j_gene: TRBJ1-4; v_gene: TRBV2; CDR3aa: ASSVHRGTNEKLF
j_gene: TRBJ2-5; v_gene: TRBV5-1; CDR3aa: ASSSLGLAGGETQY
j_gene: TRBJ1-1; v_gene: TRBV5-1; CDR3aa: ASSLLGGGDEAF
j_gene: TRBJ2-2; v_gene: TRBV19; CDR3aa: ASKRTGLESGGELF
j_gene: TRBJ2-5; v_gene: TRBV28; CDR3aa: ASTQTGGFLETQY